This TCR beta chain was captured by sequencing in a study of graft-versus-host responses after intestinal transplantation. Sequenced by immunoSEQ multiplex PCR; TCRdb stores in-frame clones only, minus some. Of some 90,000 clones in the sample, 85% to 95% were seen once. A remark on this clone: Its antigen is unidentified.

Per the germline V gene, CDR1 is MDHEN and CDR2 is SYDVKM. Trimming left V 3 bases short and J 0 bases short, with 20 bases between. The CDR3 extends over 19 amino acids. The starting material was unstimulated CD8+ T cells sorted from spleen or lymph node cells, obtained before transplant. The sequence derives from a human donor who was the organ donor for an intestinal transplant. The gene calls are TRBV28 and TRBJ2-2; a possible D gene is TRBD1 (6 bases). This CDR3 is CASSFLHPDSDSNTGELFF. As DNA, the CDR3 is TGTGCCAGCAGTTTCCTCCACCCGGACAGTGACTCGAACACCGGGGAGCTGTTTTTT. Combining the CDR3 with reference TRBV28 and TRBJ2-2 gives the whole variable domain DVKVTQSSRYLVKRTGEKVFLECVQDMDHENMFWYRQDPGLGLRLIYFSYDVKMKEKGDIPEGYSVSREKKERFSLILESASTNQTSMYLCASSFLHPDSDSNTGELFFGEGSRLTVL.